The T cell receptor (beta chain) under discussion was sequenced for a study of cytomegalovirus exposure and HLA in healthy donors. The study, taken as a whole, reports: Generally TCR sequences proved uncommon, though certain public TCRs appeared in numerous donors. Some highly shared sequence variants likely arose as a pipeline artifact.

Use of 60 Vbeta and 13 Jbeta primers characterized the PCR. Sequencing used immunoSEQ multiplex PCR; TCRdb keeps in-frame clones, though not all of them. Of about 160,000 clones in the sample, more than 70% were seen once. This clone was seen only a few times. What it binds is unknown. Germline V gene lookup returns CDR1 SGHDT and CDR2 YYEEEE. V gave up 4 bases and J gave up 4 bases; unmatched junction bases: 3. The CDR3 is 14 amino acids. Sequenced sample: PBMCs. The chain is built from TRBV5-6 and TRBJ2-5; TRBD1 aligns across 11 bases. The sequence came from a male donor in good health and CMV-seropositive. CDR3: CASSQGTGGETQYF. In DNA form, the CDR3 reads TGTGCCAGCAGCCAAGGGACAGGGGGAGAGACCCAGTACTTC.